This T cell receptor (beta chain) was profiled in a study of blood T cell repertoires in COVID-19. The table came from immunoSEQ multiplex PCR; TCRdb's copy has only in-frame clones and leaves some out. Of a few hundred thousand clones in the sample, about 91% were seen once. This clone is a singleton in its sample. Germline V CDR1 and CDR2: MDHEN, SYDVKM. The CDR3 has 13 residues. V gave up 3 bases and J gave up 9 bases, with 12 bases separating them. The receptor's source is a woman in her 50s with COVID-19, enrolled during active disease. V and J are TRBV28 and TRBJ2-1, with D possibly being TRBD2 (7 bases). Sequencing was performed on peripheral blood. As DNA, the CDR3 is TGTGCCAGCAGTTTGGGGGGGCGCAGTGAGCAGTTCTTC. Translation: CASSLGGRSEQFF.